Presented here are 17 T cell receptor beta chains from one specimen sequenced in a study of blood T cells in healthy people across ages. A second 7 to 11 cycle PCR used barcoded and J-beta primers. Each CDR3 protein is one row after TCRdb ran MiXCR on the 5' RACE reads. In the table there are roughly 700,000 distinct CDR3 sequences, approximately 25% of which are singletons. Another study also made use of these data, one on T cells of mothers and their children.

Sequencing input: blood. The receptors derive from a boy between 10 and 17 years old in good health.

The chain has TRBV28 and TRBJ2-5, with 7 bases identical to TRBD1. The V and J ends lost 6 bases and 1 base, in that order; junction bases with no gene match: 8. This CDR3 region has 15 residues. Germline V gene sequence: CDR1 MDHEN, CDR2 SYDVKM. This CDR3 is CASRPFTGAQETQYF. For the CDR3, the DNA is TGTGCCAGCAGACCGTTTACAGGGGCCCAAGAGACCCAGTACTTC. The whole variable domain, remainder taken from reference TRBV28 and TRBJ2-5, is DVKVTQSSRYLVKRTGEKVFLECVQDMDHENMFWYRQDPGLGLRLIYFSYDVKMKEKGDIPEGYSVSREKKERFSLILESASTNQTSMYLCASRPFTGAQETQYFGPGTRLLVL.

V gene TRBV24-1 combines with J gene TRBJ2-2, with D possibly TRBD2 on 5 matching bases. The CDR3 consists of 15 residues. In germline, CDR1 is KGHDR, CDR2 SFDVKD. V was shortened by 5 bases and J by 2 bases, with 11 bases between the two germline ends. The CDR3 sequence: CATSVSSGNTGELFF. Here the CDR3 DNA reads TGTGCCACCAGTGTCTCCAGCGGAAACACCGGGGAGCTGTTTTTT.

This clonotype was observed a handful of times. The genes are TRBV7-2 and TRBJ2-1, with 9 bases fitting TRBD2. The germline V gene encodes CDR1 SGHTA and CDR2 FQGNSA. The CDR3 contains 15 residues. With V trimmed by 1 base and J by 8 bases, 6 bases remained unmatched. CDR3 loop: CASSLGGRAVDEQFF. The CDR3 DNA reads TGTGCCAGCAGCTTAGGCGGGAGGGCCGTCGATGAGCAGTTCTTC.

The CDR3 DNA is TGCGCCAGCAGCCACGGGGACAGGGGTTCGGGCGACGAGCAGTACTTC. This sequence encodes CASSHGDRGSGDEQYF. The genes are TRBV4-1 and TRBJ2-7; 10 positions agree with TRBD1. J lost 5 bases, V lost 3 bases, and 10 bases had no gene match. The CDR3 is 16 residues long. The germline V gene encodes CDR1 MGHRA and CDR2 YSYEKL.

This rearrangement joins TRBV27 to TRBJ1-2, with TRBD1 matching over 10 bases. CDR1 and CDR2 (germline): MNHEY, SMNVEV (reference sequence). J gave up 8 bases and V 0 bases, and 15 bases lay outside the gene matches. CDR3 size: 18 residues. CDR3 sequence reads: CASSLSPEGTGEAYGYTF. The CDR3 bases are TGTGCCAGCAGTTTATCACCGGAAGGGACAGGGGAGGCCTACGGCTACACCTTC.

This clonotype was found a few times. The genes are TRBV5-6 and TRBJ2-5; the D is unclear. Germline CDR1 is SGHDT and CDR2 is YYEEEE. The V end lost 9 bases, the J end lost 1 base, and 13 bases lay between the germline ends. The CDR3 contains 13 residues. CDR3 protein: CATYVQAQETQYF. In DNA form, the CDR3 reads TGTGCCACATATGTGCAGGCCCAAGAGACCCAGTACTTC.

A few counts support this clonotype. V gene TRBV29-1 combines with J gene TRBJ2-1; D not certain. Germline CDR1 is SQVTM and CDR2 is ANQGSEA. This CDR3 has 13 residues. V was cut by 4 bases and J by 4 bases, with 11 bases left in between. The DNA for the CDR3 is TGCAGCGTTGGTCGGGCTGCTTACAATGAGCAGTTCTTC. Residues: CSVGRAAYNEQFF.

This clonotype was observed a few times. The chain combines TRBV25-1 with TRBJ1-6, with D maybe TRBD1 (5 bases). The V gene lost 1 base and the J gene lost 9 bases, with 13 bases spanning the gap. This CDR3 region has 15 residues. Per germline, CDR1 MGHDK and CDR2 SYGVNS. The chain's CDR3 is CASSESGGDVSPLHF. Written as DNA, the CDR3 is TGTGCCAGCAGTGAATCGGGGGGGGATGTTTCACCCCTCCACTTT. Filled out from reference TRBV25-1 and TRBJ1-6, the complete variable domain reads EADIYQTPRYLVIGTGKKITLECSQTMGHDKMYWYQQDPGMELHLIHYSYGVNSTEKGDLSSESTVSRIRTEHFPLTLESARPSHTSQYLCASSESGGDVSPLHFGNGTRLTVT.

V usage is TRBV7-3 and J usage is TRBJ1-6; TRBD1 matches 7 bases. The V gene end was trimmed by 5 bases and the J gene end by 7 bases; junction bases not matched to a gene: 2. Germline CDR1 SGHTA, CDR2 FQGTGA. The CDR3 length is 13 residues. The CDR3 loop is CASSIQGNSPLHF. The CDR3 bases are TGTGCCAGCAGCATACAGGGGAATTCACCCCTCCACTTT.

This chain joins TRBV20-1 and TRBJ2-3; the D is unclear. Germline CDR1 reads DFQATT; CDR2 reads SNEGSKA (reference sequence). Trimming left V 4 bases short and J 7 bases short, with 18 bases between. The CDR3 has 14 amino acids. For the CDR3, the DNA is TGCAGTGCTACCATACTGGCGAGGTCAAATACGCAGTATTTT. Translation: CSATILARSNTQYF.

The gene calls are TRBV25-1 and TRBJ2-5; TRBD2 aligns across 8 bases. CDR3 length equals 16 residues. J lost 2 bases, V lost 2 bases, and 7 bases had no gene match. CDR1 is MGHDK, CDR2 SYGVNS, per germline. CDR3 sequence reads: CASSEVGGGIQETQYF. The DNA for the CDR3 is TGTGCCAGCAGTGAAGTTGGCGGGGGGATACAAGAGACCCAGTACTTC.

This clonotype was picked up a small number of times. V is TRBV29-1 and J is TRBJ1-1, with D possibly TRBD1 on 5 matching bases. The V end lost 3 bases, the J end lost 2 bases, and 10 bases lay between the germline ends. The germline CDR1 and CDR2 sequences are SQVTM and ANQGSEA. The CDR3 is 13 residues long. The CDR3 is CSVDHRSNTEAFF. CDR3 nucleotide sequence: TGCAGCGTTGACCACAGGTCTAACACTGAAGCTTTCTTT.

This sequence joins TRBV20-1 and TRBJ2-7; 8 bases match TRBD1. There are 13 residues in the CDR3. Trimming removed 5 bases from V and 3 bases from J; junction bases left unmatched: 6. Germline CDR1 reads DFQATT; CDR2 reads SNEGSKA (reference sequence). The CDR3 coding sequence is TGCAGTGCTCGAAGGACAGGGCTCTACGAGCAGTACTTC. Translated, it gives CSARRTGLYEQYF.

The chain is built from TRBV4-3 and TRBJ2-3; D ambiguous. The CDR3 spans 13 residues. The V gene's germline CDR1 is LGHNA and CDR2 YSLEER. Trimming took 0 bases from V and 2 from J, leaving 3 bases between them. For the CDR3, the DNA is TGCGCCAGCAGCCAAGAGATCACAGATACGCAGTATTTT. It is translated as CASSQEITDTQYF.

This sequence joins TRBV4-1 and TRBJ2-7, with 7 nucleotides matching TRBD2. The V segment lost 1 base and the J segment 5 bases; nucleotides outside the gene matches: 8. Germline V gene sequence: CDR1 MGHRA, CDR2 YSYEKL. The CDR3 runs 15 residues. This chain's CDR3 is CASSQVRGFNDEQYF. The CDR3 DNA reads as TGCGCCAGCAGCCAAGTGCGGGGGTTTAACGACGAGCAGTACTTC.

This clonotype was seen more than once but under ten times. CDR3 amino acids: CASSPLMGGTEAFF. The CDR3 nucleotides are TGTGCCAGCAGCCCGCTTATGGGGGGAACTGAAGCTTTCTTT. The chain couples TRBV27 to TRBJ1-1, with D possibly TRBD1 on 5 matching bases. With 6 bases removed from V and 5 bases from J, the gap between germline ends came to 16 bases. Germline V lookup: CDR1 MNHEY, CDR2 SMNVEV (reference sequence). CDR3 length: 14 residues.

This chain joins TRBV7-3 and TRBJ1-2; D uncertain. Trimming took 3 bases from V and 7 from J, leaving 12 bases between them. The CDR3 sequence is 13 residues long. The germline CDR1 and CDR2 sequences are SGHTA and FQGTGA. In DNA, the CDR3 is TGTGCCAGCAGCTTGGCTGGAGGACTTGGCTACACCTTC. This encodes CASSLAGGLGYTF.